This T cell receptor (beta chain) was documented in a study of blood T cell repertoires in COVID-19. As for the study in general: Both acute and convalescent COVID-19 samples were obtained from the United States, Italy and Spain. The analysed material was cDNA or gDNA that came from T cells, B-cell-depleted T cells, or PBMCs.

The germline V gene encodes CDR1 LGHDT and CDR2 YNNKEL (reference sequence). The V end was cut by 1 base, the J end by 6 bases, with 10 bases between. This CDR3 is built from 14 residues. Per the original data handling: Estimated nucleated cell counts came from reference gene primer amplification. Here immunoSEQ multiplex PCR was the method, and the copy in TCRdb shows in-frame clones only, minus some. Clonal size and the V and J genes are those of that table, whereas D and trimming came from the DNA. Found here are 200,000 to 250,000 clones, approximately 81% of them singletons; the top ten hold around 0.89%.

This sequence joins TRBV3-1 (or the pseudogene TRBV3-2) and TRBJ2-1; no definite D call. This sequence originates from a man between 35 and 55 years old with acute or convalescent COVID-19. The sample taken for sequencing was peripheral blood. This chain's CDR3 is CASSQGHVLNEQFF. DNA for the CDR3: TGTGCCAGCAGCCAAGGCCACGTACTCAATGAGCAGTTCTTC.